These 20 T cell receptor beta chains originate from one sample sequenced in a study of blood T cell repertoires in COVID-19. Measured with immunoSEQ multiplex PCR; TCRdb has only the in-frame clones, and not every one. Of 70,000 to 95,000 clones listed, 88% were seen once; the top ten hold less than 6%. Sequences were obtained from peripheral blood. The receptors were sampled from an elderly woman with active COVID-19.

The rearrangement uses TRBV19 and TRBJ2-3; 7 bases map to TRBD2. CDR3 size: 12 residues. Losses at the gene ends were 7 bases for V and 5 bases for J; bases not matched to a gene: 3. CDR1 and CDR2 (germline): LNHDA, SQIVND (reference sequence). CDR3 loop: CASTGGEDTQYF. The DNA of the CDR3 is TGTGCCAGTACTGGGGGGGAAGATACGCAGTATTTT.

The J gene is TRBJ2-1, the V gene TRBV29-1, with 13 bases aligning to TRBD2. J gave up 15 bases and V 5 bases, and 13 bases lay outside the gene matches. The CDR3 is made up of 14 amino acids. Per germline, CDR1 SQVTM and CDR2 ANQGSEA. This chain's CDR3 is CSVRKRTSGRARFF. In nucleotides, the CDR3 is TGCAGCGTTCGAAAGCGGACTAGCGGGAGAGCCAGGTTCTTC.

This chain joins TRBV25-1 and TRBJ2-4; 10 positions match TRBD1. The length of the CDR3 is 17 residues. J was trimmed by 0 bases and V by 2 bases; bases with no gene match: 4. Per the germline V gene, CDR1 is MGHDK and CDR2 is SYGVNS. The CDR3 is CASSEGGTGAAKNIQYF. Written as DNA, the CDR3 is TGTGCCAGCAGTGAAGGGGGGACAGGGGCAGCCAAAAACATTCAGTACTTC.

This clone was seen once. The CDR3: CASSLLAGSDTQYF. The CDR3, as DNA: TGTGCCAGCAGCTTGCTGGCGGGATCAGATACGCAGTATTTT. The chain couples TRBV7-3 to TRBJ2-3; D might be TRBD2 (6 bases). This CDR3 spans 14 amino acids. V lost 3 bases to trimming and J lost 4 bases, with 11 bases between them. Germline loops: CDR1 SGHTA, CDR2 FQGTGA.

The chain has TRBV28 and TRBJ2-5; a weak D match, TRBD2 (6 bases). The germline V gene encodes CDR1 MDHEN and CDR2 SYDVKM. The CDR3 sequence is 17 residues long. The V end was cut by 3 bases, the J end by 1 base, with 18 bases between. The CDR3 is CASSFIPWGEAQETQYF. In nucleotides, the CDR3 is TGTGCCAGCAGTTTTATCCCTTGGGGGGAGGCCCAAGAGACCCAGTACTTC. The variable domain in full, with the rest retrieved from reference TRBV28 and TRBJ2-5, is DVKVTQSSRYLVKRTGEKVFLECVQDMDHENMFWYRQDPGLGLRLIYFSYDVKMKEKGDIPEGYSVSREKKERFSLILESASTNQTSMYLCASSFIPWGEAQETQYFGPGTRLLVL.

CDR3 in DNA: TGTGCCAGCAGCTTAGCGGGACAGCCAGGAAACACCATATATTTT. It codes for CASSLAGQPGNTIYF. The chain has TRBV7-8 and TRBJ1-3; 7 positions agree with TRBD1. The CDR3 consists of 15 residues. Trimming took 0 bases from V and 4 from J; bases not matched to a gene: 3. The V gene's germline CDR1 is SGHVS and CDR2 FQNEAQ.

The J gene is TRBJ2-5, the V gene TRBV7-9; 9 positions agree with TRBD1. Trimming took 3 bases from V and 5 from J; bases not matched to a gene: 1. The CDR3 loop spans 13 amino acids. Germline lookup yields CDR1 SEHNR and CDR2 FQNEAQ (reference sequence). Here the CDR3 DNA reads TGTGCCAGCAGCTTGGGACAGGGTGAGACCCAGTACTTC. Protein product: CASSLGQGETQYF.

This chain joins TRBV6-5 and TRBJ2-1; a weak D match, TRBD2 (6 bases). The germline CDR1 and CDR2 sequences are MNHEY and SVGAGI. The CDR3 covers 13 residues. The V end was cut by 2 bases, the J end by 4 bases, with 6 bases between. The CDR3 nucleotides are TGTGCCAGCAGTTACCGGGAGTACAATGAGCAGTTCTTC. This gives the protein CASSYREYNEQFF.

The chain combines TRBV18 with TRBJ2-3, with 14 bases matching TRBD2. Losses at the gene ends were 2 bases for V and 4 bases for J; bases not matched to a gene: 2. Germline V gene data show CDR1 as KGHSH and CDR2 as LQKENI. This CDR3 comprises 16 residues. This CDR3 is CASSPGTSGSSDTQYF. The CDR3 region has the DNA TGTGCCAGCTCACCAGGGACTAGCGGGAGTTCAGATACGCAGTATTTT.

V usage is TRBV7-3 and J usage is TRBJ2-7; D unclear. This CDR3 region has 14 residues. The V end lost 3 bases, the J end lost 5 bases, and 14 bases lay between the germline ends. Germline V gene lookup returns CDR1 SGHTA and CDR2 FQGTGA. CDR3 bases: TGTGCCAGCAGCTTGGGTCTAGTTAGCCACGAGCAGTACTTC. This gives the protein CASSLGLVSHEQYF.

V is TRBV14 and J is TRBJ2-3; TRBD2 matches at 8 bases. Losses at the gene ends were 3 bases for V and 5 bases for J; bases not matched to a gene: 10. CDR1 is SGHDN, CDR2 FVKESK, per germline. The CDR3 totals 16 residues. The CDR3 is CASSQSGRGGRDTQYF. In DNA, the CDR3 is TGTGCCAGCAGCCAGAGCGGGAGAGGCGGGCGAGATACGCAGTATTTT.

This rearrangement joins TRBV7-9 to TRBJ2-5; 11 positions match TRBD2. The germline CDR1 and CDR2 sequences are SEHNR and FQNEAQ (reference sequence). The CDR3 has 16 amino acids. Germline trimming cut 4 bases from V and 5 bases from J; bases unmatched to any gene: 9. The DNA for the CDR3 is TGTGCCAGCAGCTCCTTAGCGGGAGGGCCGGGTGAGACCCAGTACTTC. Translated: CASSSLAGGPGETQYF.

This clone is a singleton in its sample. The chain carries TRBV30 and TRBJ2-7, with TRBD1 matching 7 bases. Trimming at V came to 5 bases and at J to 3 bases, leaving 16 bases not matched to a gene. The germline gives CDR1 GTSNPN, CDR2 SVGIG (reference sequence). This CDR3 is 16 amino acids long. CDR3 sequence reads: CAWADETQGRGYEQYF. The CDR3 DNA is TGTGCCTGGGCTGATGAAACACAGGGGAGAGGCTACGAGCAGTACTTC.

The chain has TRBV5-6 and TRBJ2-1; D gene unclear. Trimming removed 5 bases at V and 8 bases at J, with 14 bases between. CDR1 and CDR2 (germline): SGHDT, YYEEEE. The CDR3 spans 13 residues. The CDR3 nucleotides read TGTGCCAGCAGGCATAGTCGGTTCGATGAGCAGTTCTTC. Amino acids: CASRHSRFDEQFF.

The J gene is TRBJ1-2, the V gene TRBV2, with a weak D call TRBD1 (6 bases). Trimming took off 5 bases at V and 8 bases at J, with 24 bases between the two ends. CDR1 is SNHLY and CDR2 is FYNNEI in the germline V gene. CDR3 length: 16 amino acids. The CDR3, as DNA: TGTGCCAGCAGTTTTATTATAACAGGGAGAATGACGGGCTACACCTTC. Its translation: CASSFIITGRMTGYTF.

The chain uses TRBV5-4 and TRBJ1-6; perhaps TRBD1 as D (5 bases). Trimming took off 4 bases at V and 0 bases at J, with 17 bases between the two ends. The CDR3 has 18 residues. CDR1 is SGHNT and CDR2 is YYREEE in the germline V gene (reference sequence). CDR3 in amino acids: CASSLSRGKYSYNSPLHF. For the CDR3, the DNA is TGTGCCAGCAGCCTATCGCGGGGGAAATACTCCTATAATTCACCCCTCCACTTT.

CDR3 loop: CASSSGWQFGSGANVLTF. In DNA, the CDR3 is TGTGCCAGTAGTAGTGGTTGGCAGTTTGGCTCTGGGGCCAACGTCCTGACTTTC. V gene TRBV19 combines with J gene TRBJ2-6; D remains ambiguous. This CDR3 is 18 amino acids long. In germline, CDR1 is LNHDA, CDR2 SQIVND (reference sequence). With 4 bases removed from V and 0 bases from J, the gap between germline ends came to 16 bases. Filled out from reference TRBV19 and TRBJ2-6, the complete variable domain reads DGGITQSPKYLFRKEGQNVTLSCEQNLNHDAMYWYRQDPGQGLRLIYYSQIVNDFQKGDIAEGYSVSREKKESFPLTVTSAQKNPTAFYLCASSSGWQFGSGANVLTFGAGSRLTVL.

This chain links TRBV2 with TRBJ1-3, with D possibly TRBD1 on 5 matching bases. V was shortened by 9 bases and J by 2 bases, with 11 bases between the two germline ends. The CDR3 covers 13 residues. From germline, CDR1 is SNHLY and CDR2 FYNNEI. The CDR3 coding sequence is TGTGCCAGGGCAGGGATCGCTGGAAACACCATATATTTT. This gives the protein CARAGIAGNTIYF.

J is TRBJ1-5 and V is TRBV18; TRBD1 aligns across 8 bases. The CDR3 has 14 residues. Germline CDR1 reads KGHSH; CDR2 reads LQKENI. V shed 3 bases, J shed 4 bases, and the junction held 2 bases outside the gene matches. The CDR3 DNA follows: TGTGCCAGCTCACCGGGACAGGAGAATCAGCCCCAGCATTTT. Translation: CASSPGQENQPQHF. Combining the CDR3 with reference TRBV18 and TRBJ1-5 gives the whole variable domain NAGVMQNPRHLVRRRGQEARLRCSPMKGHSHVYWYRQLPEEGLKFMVYLQKENIIDESGMPKERFSAEFPKEGPSILRIQQVVRGDSAAYFCASSPGQENQPQHFGDGTRLSIL.

This rearrangement joins TRBV10-3 to TRBJ2-5, with D possibly matching TRBD1 (9 bases). The CDR3 totals 15 residues. The V gene's germline CDR1 is ENHRY and CDR2 SYGVKD. V shed 6 bases and J shed 5 bases, with 19 bases lying between them. CDR3: CAIRGQGPGGETQYF. DNA of the CDR3: TGTGCCATCAGGGGACAGGGCCCGGGAGGGGAGACCCAGTACTTC.